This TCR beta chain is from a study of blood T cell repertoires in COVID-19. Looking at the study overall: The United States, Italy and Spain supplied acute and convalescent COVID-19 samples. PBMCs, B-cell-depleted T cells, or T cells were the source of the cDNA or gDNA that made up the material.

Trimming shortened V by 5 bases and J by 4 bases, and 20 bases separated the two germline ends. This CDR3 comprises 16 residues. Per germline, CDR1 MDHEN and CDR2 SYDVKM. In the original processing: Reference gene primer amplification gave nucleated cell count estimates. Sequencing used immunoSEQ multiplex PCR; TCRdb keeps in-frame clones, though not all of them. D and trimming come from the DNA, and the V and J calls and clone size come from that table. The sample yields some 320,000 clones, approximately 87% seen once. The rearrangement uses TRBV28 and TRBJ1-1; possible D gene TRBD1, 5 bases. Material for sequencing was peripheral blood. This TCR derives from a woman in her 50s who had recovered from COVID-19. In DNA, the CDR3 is TGTGCCAGCAGTCAATCGGGGAGGGGAGGAGGCACTGAAGCTTTCTTT. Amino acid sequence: CASSQSGRGGGTEAFF.